A selection of T cell receptor beta chains follows, all from one sample in a study of T cells after yellow fever vaccination. MiXCR, applied by TCRdb to the 5' RACE reads, yields one record per CDR3 protein. The sample has 200,000 to 300,000 distinct CDR3 sequences, roughly 6.8% seen once. Sequenced material: CD4+ T cells sorted from PBMCs, taken on the day of the yellow fever booster vaccination. Receptors were obtained from a young man who received the YFV17D yellow fever vaccine. Both conserved end residues are part of each CDR3. Fields, in order: J gene, D gene, V gene, clone size, CDR3 protein, CDR3 DNA. D genes are given only for firm matches. Clone size is stated in some rows and not others, as once, few, many or a class when expanded.

TRBJ2-2,TRBD2,TRBV5-1,many,CASTLLRLGTSGTHTGELFF,TGCGCCAGCACCCTACTCCGCCTCGGGACTAGCGGGACCCACACCGGGGAGCTGTTTTTT
TRBJ2-7,.,TRBV15,few,CATSRAAGLTYEQYF,TGTGCCACCAGCAGAGCCGCGGGCCTAACCTACGAGCAGTACTTC
TRBJ2-3,.,TRBV20-1,.,CSARDPQRTTDTQYF,TGCAGTGCTAGAGATCCTCAGCGGACAACAGATACGCAGTATTTT
TRBJ2-5,.,TRBV6-1,.,CASSERDRYQETQYF,TGTGCCAGCAGTGAGAGAGACAGGTACCAAGAGACCCAGTACTTC
TRBJ2-2,.,TRBV11-1,few,CASSLGQTHTGELFF,TGTGCCAGCAGCTTAGGGCAGACTCACACCGGGGAGCTGTTTTTT
TRBJ2-7,.,TRBV4-3,.,CASSQDVGVPYEQYF,TGCGCCAGCAGCCAAGATGTAGGCGTTCCCTACGAGCAGTACTTC
TRBJ2-1,.,TRBV5-1,many,CASNGNSYNEQFF,TGCGCCAGCAACGGTAACTCCTACAATGAGCAGTTCTTC
TRBJ2-3,.,TRBV7-9,many,CASIKGGLNTDTQYF,TGTGCCAGCATTAAGGGAGGATTGAACACAGATACGCAGTATTTT
TRBJ2-1,TRBD2,TRBV4-3,few,CASSHVTSGRDYNEQFF,TGCGCCAGCAGCCACGTAACTAGCGGGAGGGACTACAATGAGCAGTTCTTC
TRBJ2-3,.,TRBV25-1,few,CATGSTDTQYF,TGCGCCACGGGGTCCACAGATACGCAGTATTTT
TRBJ2-1,TRBD2,TRBV10-3,many,CAISDLGAGALNEQFF,TGTGCCATCAGTGACCTAGGGGCGGGAGCTCTCAATGAGCAGTTCTTC
TRBJ1-1,.,TRBV7-2,many,CASRPGESYSEAFF,TGTGCCAGCAGGCCGGGGGAATCGTACTCCGAAGCTTTCTTT
TRBJ2-5,TRBD2,TRBV20-1,many,CSAIRGSPRLAEETQYF,TGCAGTGCAATCAGAGGGTCTCCTCGACTAGCGGAAGAGACCCAGTACTTC
TRBJ2-7,TRBD1,TRBV20-1,.,CSAGTGTGHEGQYF,TGCAGTGCCGGAACCGGGACAGGGCATGAAGGGCAGTACTTC
TRBJ2-1,TRBD1,TRBV6-2/TRBV6-3,.,CASSYYGTGDYNEQFF,TGTGCCAGCAGTTACTACGGGACAGGGGACTACAATGAGCAGTTCTTC
TRBJ2-7,.,TRBV5-1,many,CASSASRPTDFYEQYF,TGCGCCAGCAGCGCGTCAAGACCTACCGACTTCTACGAGCAGTACTTC
TRBJ1-5,.,TRBV12-3/TRBV12-4,few,CASSFGLTGQPQHF,TGTGCCAGCAGTTTCGGTCTTACAGGTCAGCCCCAGCATTTT
TRBJ1-4,.,TRBV28,.,CASSLGGGFNEKLFF,TGTGCCAGCAGTTTAGGCGGGGGTTTCAATGAAAAACTGTTTTTT
TRBJ2-3,TRBD2,TRBV9,few,CASSVGSRTMRASGRASDTQYF,TGTGCCAGCAGCGTAGGTTCTCGGACTATGAGGGCTAGCGGGAGGGCCAGTGATACGCAGTATTTT
TRBJ2-4,.,TRBV5-1,many,CASSLAAGVLDIQYF,TGCGCCAGCAGCTTGGCGGCAGGAGTATTAGACATTCAGTACTTC
TRBJ2-6,TRBD1,TRBV10-3,few,CAISNSGGWNGANVLTF,TGTGCCATCAGTAACTCAGGGGGTTGGAATGGGGCCAACGTCCTGACTTTC
TRBJ2-5,.,TRBV29-1,many,CSVEVQETQYF,TGCAGCGTTGAAGTCCAAGAGACCCAGTACTTC
TRBJ2-1,TRBD2,TRBV18,many,CASSTGLAGDEQFF,TGTGCCAGCTCAACGGGACTAGCGGGAGATGAGCAGTTCTTC
TRBJ2-5,TRBD1,TRBV9,.,CASSGGGQGKQTQYF,TGTGCCAGCAGTGGAGGGGGACAGGGCAAACAGACCCAGTACTTC
TRBJ2-2,.,TRBV20-1,many,CSASSRQLNTGELFF,TGCAGTGCTAGCTCGCGGCAGCTTAACACCGGGGAGCTGTTTTTT
TRBJ2-1,TRBD2,TRBV4-3,many,CASSQGAGLAGGSSYNEQFF,TGCGCCAGCAGCCAAGGGGCCGGACTAGCGGGAGGTTCCTCCTACAATGAGCAGTTCTTC
TRBJ2-2,.,TRBV7-2,many,CASSPGVGELFF,TGTGCCAGCAGCCCCGGGGTCGGGGAGCTGTTTTTT
TRBJ2-1,.,TRBV5-5,many,CASSFRLGKSYNEQFF,TGTGCCAGCAGCTTTAGGCTCGGCAAGTCTTACAATGAGCAGTTCTTC
TRBJ2-5,.,TRBV5-1,many,CASSLASSGETQYF,TGCGCCAGCAGCTTGGCGTCGAGCGGGGAGACCCAGTACTTC
TRBJ2-5,TRBD1,TRBV11-2,.,CASSSLTGTGDARRETQYF,TGTGCCAGCAGCTCTCTAACCGGGACAGGGGATGCGCGTAGAGAGACCCAGTACTTC
TRBJ2-7,.,TRBV28,many,CASSLLAYEQYF,TGTGCCAGCAGTTTATTGGCTTACGAGCAGTACTTC
TRBJ2-3,.,TRBV28,many,CATLRPGTDTQYF,TGTGCCACCCTAAGGCCGGGAACAGATACGCAGTATTTT
TRBJ2-7,.,TRBV9,.,CASSDPLAGAGYEQYF,TGTGCCAGCAGCGACCCTCTTGCGGGGGCGGGCTACGAGCAGTACTTC
TRBJ2-7,.,TRBV6-1,few,CASRVTGSNLYEQYF,TGTGCCAGCAGGGTTACCGGGAGCAACCTCTACGAGCAGTACTTC
TRBJ2-2,TRBD2,TRBV27,.,CASTGGGGTGELFF,TGTGCCAGCACGGGGGGAGGAGGCACCGGGGAGCTGTTTTTT
TRBJ2-3,.,TRBV5-1,many,CASSLARPSTDTQYF,TGCGCCAGCAGCTTGGCTAGGCCGAGCACAGATACGCAGTATTTT
TRBJ2-1,.,TRBV7-9,many,CASSHERAYNEQFF,TGTGCCAGCAGCCACGAGCGGGCCTACAATGAGCAGTTCTTC
TRBJ2-4,TRBD2,TRBV29-1,many,CSAGTSGGNIQYF,TGCAGCGCCGGGACTAGCGGGGGAAACATTCAGTACTTC